This T cell receptor (beta chain) is drawn from a study of cytomegalovirus exposure and HLA in healthy donors. V trimming: 2 bases; J trimming: 7 bases; junction bases outside the gene matches: 8. CDR3 size: 14 residues. Germline V CDR1 and CDR2: SGHRS, YFSETQ. The PCR ran on 60 Vbeta and 13 Jbeta primers. Produced via immunoSEQ multiplex PCR; TCRdb's table is partial and in-frame only. The sample consists of 74,000 or so clones, around 63% of them appearing once. The source is a woman under 40 in good health and CMV-seronegative. The chain is built from TRBV5-1 and TRBJ1-2, with TRBD1 matching over 7 bases. The sample was PBMCs. CDR3 protein: CASSLDRVTGGYTF. In DNA, the CDR3 is TGCGCCAGCAGCTTAGACAGGGTAACGGGTGGCTACACCTTC. Full variable domain (missing parts from reference TRBV5-1 and TRBJ1-2): KAGVTQTPRYLIKTRGQQVTLSCSPISGHRSVSWYQQTPGQGLQFLFEYFSETQRNKGNFPGRFSGRQFSNSRSEMNVSTLELGDSALYLCASSLDRVTGGYTFGSGTRLTVV.